This TCR beta chain derives from a study of shared clonotypes between healthy human individuals. Study at large: CD4 naive and memory got three plates each, CD8 naive two, CD8 memory one.

Trimming took 1 base from V and 4 from J, leaving 19 bases between them. The CDR3 is 17 amino acids. Germline values: CDR1 SGHTA, CDR2 FQGTGA. Naive-designated CD8 cells lacked CD45RO, were positively enriched for CCR7, and omitted terminally differentiated effector memory CD45RA+ cells. Sequencing used immunoSEQ multiplex PCR; TCRdb keeps in-frame clones, though not all of them. The table records roughly 2,000,000 clones, around 93% of them present only once. Sequenced: naive CD8+ T cells from PBMCs. This receptor was taken from a man aged 18 to 30 in good health. Some clones in this sample may be carry-over from other donors' samples. The gene calls are TRBV7-3 and TRBJ1-1; a weak D match, TRBD1 (5 bases). The CDR3 region has the DNA TGTGCCAGCAGCTTAATGGGGGGACCCCCCGGCACCACTGAAGCTTTCTTT. Translated, it gives CASSLMGGPPGTTEAFF.